This entry concerns a single T cell receptor beta chain. The antigen is unknown. The data stem from a study of post-analysis software for immune sequencing data. Study details: The study covered relapsing-remitting, secondary progressive and progressive-relapsing courses of multiple sclerosis. Regarding the study as a whole: With TRBV5-6, TRBV5-1 and TRBV20-1 included, 5 or 6 TRBV segments were more frequent in patients than in controls. In multiple sclerosis, normalized Chao1 diversity was significantly below that of controls.

V lost 4 bases and J lost 7; bases outside the gene matches: 8. The germline V gene encodes CDR1 SGDLS and CDR2 YYNGEE. The CDR3 runs 15 residues. cDNA libraries of TCR beta carried unique molecular identifiers. Between roughly 1 and 10 million T cells gave rise to about 450,000 cDNA molecules. TCRdb ran MiXCR on the PCR reads and lists one entry per CDR3 protein. This sample has roughly 400,000 distinct CDR3 sequences; 35% to 45% occur once, and the top ten carry approximately 7.1%. Sample: blood. This sequence joins TRBV9 and TRBJ1-2, with 12 bases that match TRBD1. The clonotype was recovered from a girl aged 2 to 9 with multiple sclerosis. The CDR3 coding sequence is TGTGCCAGCAGCCCCCAGGGACAGGGGGCGAGTGGCTACACCTTC. Encoded protein: CASSPQGQGASGYTF.